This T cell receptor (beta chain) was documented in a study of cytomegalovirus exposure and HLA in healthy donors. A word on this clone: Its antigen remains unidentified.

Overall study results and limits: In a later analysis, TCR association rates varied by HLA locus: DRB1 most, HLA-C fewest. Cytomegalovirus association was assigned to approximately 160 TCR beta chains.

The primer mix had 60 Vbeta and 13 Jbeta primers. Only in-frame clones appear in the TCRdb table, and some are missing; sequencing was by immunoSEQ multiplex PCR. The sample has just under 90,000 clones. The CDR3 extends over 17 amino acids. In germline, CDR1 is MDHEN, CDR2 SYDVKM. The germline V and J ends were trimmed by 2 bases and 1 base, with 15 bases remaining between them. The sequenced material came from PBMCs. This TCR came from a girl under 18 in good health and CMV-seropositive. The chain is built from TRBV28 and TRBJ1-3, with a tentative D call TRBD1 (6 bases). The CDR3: CASSLDIGGVSGNTIYF. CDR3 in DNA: TGTGCCAGCAGTTTAGATATAGGGGGGGTGTCTGGAAACACCATATATTTT.